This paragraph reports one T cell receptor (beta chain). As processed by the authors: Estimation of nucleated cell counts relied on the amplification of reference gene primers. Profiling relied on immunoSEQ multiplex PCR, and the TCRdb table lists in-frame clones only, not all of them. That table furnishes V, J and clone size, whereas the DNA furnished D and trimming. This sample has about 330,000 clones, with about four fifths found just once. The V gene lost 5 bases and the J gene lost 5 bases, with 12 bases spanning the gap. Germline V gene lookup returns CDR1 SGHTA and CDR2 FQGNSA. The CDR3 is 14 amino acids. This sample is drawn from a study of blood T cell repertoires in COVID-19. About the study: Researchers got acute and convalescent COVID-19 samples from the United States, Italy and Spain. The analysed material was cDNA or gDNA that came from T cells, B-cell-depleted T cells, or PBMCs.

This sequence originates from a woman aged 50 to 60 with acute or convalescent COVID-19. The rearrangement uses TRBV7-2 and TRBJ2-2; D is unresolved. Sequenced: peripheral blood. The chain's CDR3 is CASSTYSNTGELFF. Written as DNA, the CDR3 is TGTGCCAGCAGCACCTATAGCAATACCGGGGAGCTGTTTTTT. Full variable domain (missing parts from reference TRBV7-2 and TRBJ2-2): GAGVSQSPSNKVTEKGKDVELRCDPISGHTALYWYRQSLGQGLEFLIYFQGNSAPDKSGLPSDRFSAERTGGSVSTLTIQRTQQEDSAVYLCASSTYSNTGELFFGEGSRLTVL.